This T cell receptor beta chain was captured by sequencing in a study of cytomegalovirus exposure and HLA in healthy donors. A note on this clone: Its antigen is undetermined.

The CDR3 runs 14 residues. From germline, CDR1 is SEHNR and CDR2 FQNEAQ (reference sequence). V was pared by 3 bases and J by 1 base, with 9 bases between. The primer mix had 60 Vbeta and 13 Jbeta primers. Sequencing was performed with immunoSEQ multiplex PCR; in TCRdb, only in-frame clones are kept and a portion is missing. The table lists some 75,000 clones. Overall study results and limits: An analysis was carried out at a later point. It showed that HLA-associated TCR beta chains were more clonally expanded than equally common non-associated chains. Roughly even sequencing depth across donors was the assumption behind the presence/absence analyses. Earlier findings revealed that most TCR beta V segments proved productive either about 87% or about 30% of the time.

V and J are TRBV7-9 and TRBJ1-1; D is unclear. Source material: PBMCs. This clonotype originated in a female donor in good health and CMV-seropositive. The CDR3 DNA follows: TGTGCCAGCAGCTTTTCTGCAGAGAACACTGAAGCTTTCTTT. Its translation: CASSFSAENTEAFF.